This TCR beta chain was documented in a study of blood T cell repertoires in COVID-19. Whole-study context: Both acute and convalescent COVID-19 samples were obtained from the United States, Italy and Spain. In each case, the material was cDNA or gDNA derived from T cells, B-cell-depleted T cells, or PBMCs.

Participant-given clinical history determined each cohort assignment. Original methodology: Amplification from reference gene primers served as the basis for estimated nucleated cell counts. Profiled with immunoSEQ multiplex PCR; TCRdb holds only in-frame clones, not every one. The DNA was the basis for D and trimming; V, J and clone size are from that table. The repertoire includes about 240,000 clones, about 90% of them detected once, and 3.3% sits in the top ten. The length of the CDR3 is 12 residues. V was pared by 7 bases and J by 11 bases, with 20 bases between. CDR1 is SQVTM and CDR2 is ANQGSEA in the germline V gene.

The TCR was taken from a woman aged 35 to 49 with acute COVID-19. V gene TRBV29-1 combines with J gene TRBJ1-1, with TRBD1 as a possible D gene (5 bases). The sample comprised PBMCs or T cells enriched from blood (not recorded which). The CDR3 nucleotides read TGCAGCGCATGGACACAGGAACTTGGTGCTTTCTTT. It codes for CSAWTQELGAFF.